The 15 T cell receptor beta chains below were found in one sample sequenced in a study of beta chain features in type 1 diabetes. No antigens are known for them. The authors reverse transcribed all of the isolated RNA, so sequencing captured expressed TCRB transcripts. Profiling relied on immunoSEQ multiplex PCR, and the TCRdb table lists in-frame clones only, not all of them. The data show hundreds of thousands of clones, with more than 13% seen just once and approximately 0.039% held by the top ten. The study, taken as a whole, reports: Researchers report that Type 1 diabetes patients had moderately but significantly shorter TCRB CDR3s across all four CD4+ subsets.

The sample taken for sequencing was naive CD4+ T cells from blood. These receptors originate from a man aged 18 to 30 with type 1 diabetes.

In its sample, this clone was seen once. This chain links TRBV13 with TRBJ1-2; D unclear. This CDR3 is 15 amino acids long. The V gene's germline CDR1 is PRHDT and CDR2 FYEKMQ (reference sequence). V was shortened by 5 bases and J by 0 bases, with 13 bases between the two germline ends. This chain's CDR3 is CASSPLSQSNYGYTF. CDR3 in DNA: TGTGCCAGCAGCCCCCTGTCGCAGTCTAACTATGGCTACACCTTC.

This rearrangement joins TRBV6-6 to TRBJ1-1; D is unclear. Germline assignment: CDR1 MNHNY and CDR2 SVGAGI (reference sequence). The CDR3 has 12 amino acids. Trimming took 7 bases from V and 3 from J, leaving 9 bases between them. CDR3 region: CASTRGYTEAFF. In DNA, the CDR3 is TGTGCCAGCACACGAGGGTACACTGAAGCTTTCTTT.

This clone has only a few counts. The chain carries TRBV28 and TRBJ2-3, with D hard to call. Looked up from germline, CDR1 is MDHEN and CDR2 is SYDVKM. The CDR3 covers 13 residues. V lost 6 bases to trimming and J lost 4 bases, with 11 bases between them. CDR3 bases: TGTGCCAGCAGCCGAGACCCCGCAGATACGCAGTATTTT. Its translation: CASSRDPADTQYF.

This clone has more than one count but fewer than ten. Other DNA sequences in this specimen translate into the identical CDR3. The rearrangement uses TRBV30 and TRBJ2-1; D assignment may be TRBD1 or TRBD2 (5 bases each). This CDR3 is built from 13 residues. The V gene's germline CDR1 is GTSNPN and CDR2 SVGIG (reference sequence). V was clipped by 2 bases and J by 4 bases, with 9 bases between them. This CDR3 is CAWSRGGYNEQFF. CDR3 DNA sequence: TGTGCCTGGAGTCGTGGGGGTTACAATGAGCAGTTCTTC.

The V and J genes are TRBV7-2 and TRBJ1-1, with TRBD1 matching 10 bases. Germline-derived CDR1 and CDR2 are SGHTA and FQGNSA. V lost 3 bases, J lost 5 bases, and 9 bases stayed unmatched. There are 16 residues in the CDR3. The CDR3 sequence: CASSFAGQGVGTEAFF. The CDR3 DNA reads TGTGCCAGCAGCTTCGCTGGACAGGGGGTGGGGACTGAAGCTTTCTTT. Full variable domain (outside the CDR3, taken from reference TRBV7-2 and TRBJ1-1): GAGVSQSPSNKVTEKGKDVELRCDPISGHTALYWYRQSLGQGLEFLIYFQGNSAPDKSGLPSDRFSAERTGGSVSTLTIQRTQQEDSAVYLCASSFAGQGVGTEAFFGQGTRLTVV.

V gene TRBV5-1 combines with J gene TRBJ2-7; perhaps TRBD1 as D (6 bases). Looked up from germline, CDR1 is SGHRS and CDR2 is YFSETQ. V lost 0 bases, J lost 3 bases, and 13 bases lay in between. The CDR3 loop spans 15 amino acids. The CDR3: CASSLESGHLYEQYF. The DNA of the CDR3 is TGCGCCAGCAGCTTGGAATCGGGACACCTCTACGAGCAGTACTTC.

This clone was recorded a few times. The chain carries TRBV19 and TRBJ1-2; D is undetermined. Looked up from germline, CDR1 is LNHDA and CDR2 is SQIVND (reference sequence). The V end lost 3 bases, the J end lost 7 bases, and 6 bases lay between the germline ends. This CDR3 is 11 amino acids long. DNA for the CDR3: TGTGCCAGTAGTATCACGGCTGGCTACACCTTC. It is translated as CASSITAGYTF.

This CDR3 reads CASSPAGPPVRPGNTIYF. In DNA form, the CDR3 reads TGTGCCAGCAGCCCCGCCGGGCCTCCAGTTCGTCCTGGAAACACCATATATTTT. The V gene is TRBV13, the J gene TRBJ1-3; D uncertain. The CDR3 length is 18 residues. Trimming took 5 bases from V and 2 from J, leaving 22 bases between them. Germline CDR1 PRHDT, CDR2 FYEKMQ (reference sequence).

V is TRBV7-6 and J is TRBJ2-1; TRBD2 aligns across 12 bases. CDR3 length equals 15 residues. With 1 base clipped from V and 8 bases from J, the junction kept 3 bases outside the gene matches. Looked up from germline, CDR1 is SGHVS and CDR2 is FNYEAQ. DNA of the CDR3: TGTGCCAGCAGCTTAGAACTAGCGGGGGGAGATGAGCAGTTCTTC. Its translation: CASSLELAGGDEQFF.

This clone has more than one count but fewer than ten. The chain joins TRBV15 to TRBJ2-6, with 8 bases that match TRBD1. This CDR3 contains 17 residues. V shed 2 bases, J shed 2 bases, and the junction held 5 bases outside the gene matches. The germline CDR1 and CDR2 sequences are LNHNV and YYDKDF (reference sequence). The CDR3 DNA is TGTGCCACCAGCAGATCGCGGACAGGGACTGGGGCCAACGTCCTGACTTTC. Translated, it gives CATSRSRTGTGANVLTF.

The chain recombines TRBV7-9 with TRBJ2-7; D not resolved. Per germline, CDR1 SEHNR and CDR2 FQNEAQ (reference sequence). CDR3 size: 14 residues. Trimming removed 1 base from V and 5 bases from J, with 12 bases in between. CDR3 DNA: TGTGCCAGCAGCTTAGGCGGCCCCCTCAACGAGCAGTACTTC. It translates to CASSLGGPLNEQYF.

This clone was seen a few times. The CDR3 sequence: CASSEAGSEQFF. CDR3 nucleotides: TGTGCCAGCAGTGAAGCGGGGAGTGAGCAGTTCTTC. J is TRBJ2-1 and V is TRBV2, with D possibly being TRBD2 (5 bases). Germline V gives CDR1 SNHLY, CDR2 FYNNEI. The CDR3 spans 12 residues. Trimming shortened V by 0 bases and J by 9 bases, and 6 bases separated the two germline ends.

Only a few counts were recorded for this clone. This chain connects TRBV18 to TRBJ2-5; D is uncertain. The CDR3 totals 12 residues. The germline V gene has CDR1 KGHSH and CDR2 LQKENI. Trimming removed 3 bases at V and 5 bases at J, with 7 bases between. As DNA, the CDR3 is TGTGCCAGCTCACCTGATGGGGAGACCCAGTACTTC. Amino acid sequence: CASSPDGETQYF.

In nucleotides, the CDR3 is TGTGCCAGTGGGACTAGCGGGGGGACAGATACGCAGTATTTT. It specifies CASGTSGGTDTQYF. The rearrangement joins TRBV5-4 to TRBJ2-3; 15 bases are shared with TRBD2. Germline loops: CDR1 SGHNT, CDR2 YYREEE (reference sequence). The CDR3 is 14 residues long. The junction had 1 base not matched to a gene; V was cut back by 8 bases and J by 3 bases.

The CDR3 bases are TGTGCCAGCAGCTCCCAGGAGGGCACTGAAGCTTTCTTT. Translation: CASSSQEGTEAFF. This chain uses TRBV7-9 with TRBJ1-1; D gene uncertain. Trimming shortened V by 4 bases and J by 4 bases, and 10 bases separated the two germline ends. In germline, CDR1 is SEHNR, CDR2 FQNEAQ (reference sequence). This CDR3 is 13 amino acids long.